This record concerns one TCR beta chain sequence. As yet, its antigen is unknown. Second-dose intervals of approximately 4 or approximately 12 weeks were pooled. Assay used: immunoSEQ multiplex PCR; TCRdb lists only in-frame clones, some missing. The profile shows about 150,000 clones, roughly 93% of them singletons. The CDR3 contains 14 residues. CDR1 KGHSH and CDR2 LQKENI come from the germline V gene. J gave up 6 bases and V 3 bases, and 6 bases lay outside the gene matches. These data belong to a study of T cell responses to AZD1222 COVID-19 vaccine. Findings of the study overall: In a largely white British group with more females than males, clonal diversity was possibly underestimated. The study sampled repertoires only after the peak T cell response. Recipients of AZD1222 seropositive at baseline numbered only 5 or 6.

This clonotype was sampled from an adult who received the AZD1222 COVID-19 vaccine. V gene TRBV18 combines with J gene TRBJ2-3; 7 nucleotides agree with TRBD1. Sequences were derived from peripheral blood, sampled 28 days after the second AZD1222 dose. CDR3 protein: CASSPSPTGDTQYF. CDR3 sequence (DNA): TGTGCCAGCTCACCCAGCCCGACAGGGGATACGCAGTATTTT.